Detailed here is one T cell receptor beta chain. As yet, its antigen is unknown. The sample originates from a study of early T cells in non-severe SARS-CoV-2 infection. Study-wide background: Chains stayed unpaired after sequencing of bulk RNA from unsorted whole blood.

Study-wide results and limits: Reliance on VDJdb matching favored anti-spike CD8 responses; private and CD4 specificities were missed.

The TCR library protocol was used to attach unique molecular identifiers. These identifiers were attached to individual cDNA molecules. TCRdb reprocessed the 5' RACE reads via MiXCR and lists one record per CDR3 protein. Of 86,000 or so distinct CDR3 sequences in the sample, approximately 6% were seen once. The V gene's germline CDR1 is DFQATT and CDR2 SNEGSKA (reference sequence). Trimming pared 1 base from V and 4 bases from J, leaving 11 bases between. The CDR3 contains 14 residues. V gene TRBV20-1 combines with J gene TRBJ2-1; D might be TRBD1 (5 bases). Specimen: whole blood. The clonotype comes from an adult who was a healthcare worker with PCR-confirmed SARS-CoV-2 infection or an uninfected control (not recorded which). The DNA of the CDR3 is TGCAGTGCTAGAGGCCCAGGGAAATACAATGAGCAGTTCTTC. Translation: CSARGPGKYNEQFF.